The 13 T cell receptor beta chains below were found in one sample sequenced in a study of T-cell memory formation after mild COVID-19. TCRdb fed the 5' RACE reads into MiXCR, producing one record per CDR3 protein. The table includes over 350,000 distinct CDR3 sequences, about 15% detected once. Sequencing input: PBMCs or a T cell subset sorted from them (not recorded which). These receptors originate from a man aged 18 to 29 who had mild COVID-19 (a few samples of this study predate the infection). Cell type and time point are not known.

The chain recombines TRBV12-3 or TRBV12-4 with TRBJ1-5; no clear D. This CDR3 has 13 amino acids. Trimming pared 3 bases from V and 6 bases from J, leaving 9 bases between. CDR3 nucleotides: TGTGCCAGCAGTTTTATCCCGGGTCAGCCCCAGCATTTT. Translated: CASSFIPGQPQHF.

This chain connects TRBV4-2 to TRBJ2-3, with 10 bases aligning to TRBD2. Per the germline V gene, CDR1 is LGHNA and CDR2 is YNFKEQ. This CDR3 has 15 residues. The V gene end was trimmed by 9 bases and the J gene end by 2 bases; junction bases not matched to a gene: 8. The CDR3 nucleotides are TGTGCCAGTAATCTAGGACTAGCGGACACAGATACGCAGTATTTT. This gives the protein CASNLGLADTDTQYF.

The chain carries TRBV20-1 and TRBJ2-1; the match to TRBD2 covers 10 bases. Germline lookup yields CDR1 DFQATT and CDR2 SNEGSKA (reference sequence). V shed 7 bases and J 6 bases; nucleotides not matched to a gene: 15. This CDR3 is 16 amino acids long. CDR3 region: CSGRRGAGGSGNEQFF. Here the CDR3 DNA reads TGCAGTGGGAGGAGGGGAGCGGGGGGGTCTGGCAATGAGCAGTTCTTC.

Ten or more counts support this clonotype. The chain links TRBV7-9 to TRBJ1-6, with D perhaps TRBD1 (6 bases). Trimming pared 5 bases from V and 7 bases from J, leaving 15 bases between. The CDR3 is made up of 15 amino acids. Germline V gene data show CDR1 as SEHNR and CDR2 as FQNEAQ (reference sequence). The CDR3 is CASSQNRQENSPLHF. The CDR3 region has the DNA TGTGCCAGCAGCCAAAACCGACAGGAGAATTCACCCCTCCACTTT.

This clonotype was found a few times. This rearrangement joins TRBV6-2 or TRBV6-3 to TRBJ2-7; no clear D gene. The length of the CDR3 is 12 residues. Trimming shortened V by 3 bases and J by 2 bases, and 5 bases separated the two germline ends. Per germline, CDR1 MNHEY and CDR2 SVGEGT. The chain's CDR3 is CASSYTPYEQYV. The CDR3 DNA is TGTGCCAGCAGTTATACCCCCTACGAGCAGTACGTC.

The chain combines TRBV27 with TRBJ1-2, with 7 bases aligning to TRBD1. The CDR3 has 13 amino acids. Germline V lookup: CDR1 MNHEY, CDR2 SMNVEV (reference sequence). V was clipped by 3 bases and J by 10 bases; unmatched bases: 8. CDR3 in DNA: TGTGCCAGCAGTTTCTCCGACAGGGTGTACTACACCTTC. This codes for CASSFSDRVYYTF.

This clonotype was detected only a few times. V usage is TRBV9 and J usage is TRBJ2-3, with TRBD2 as a possible D gene (5 bases). This CDR3 has 15 amino acids. The V gene's germline CDR1 is SGDLS and CDR2 YYNGEE. Trimming took off 2 bases at V and 1 base at J, with 11 bases between the two ends. The CDR3 DNA reads TGTGCCAGCAGCGTTCAAGCGGTGGGCACAGATACGCAGTATTTT. Residues: CASSVQAVGTDTQYF. Looking up the rest from reference TRBV9 and TRBJ2-3 gives the full variable domain: DSGVTQTPKHLITATGQRVTLRCSPRSGDLSVYWYQQSLDQGLQFLIQYYNGEERAKGNILERFSAQQFPDLHSELNLSSLELGDSALYFCASSVQAVGTDTQYFGPGTRLTVL.

This clonotype has ten or more counts. V is TRBV20-1 and J is TRBJ1-5, with D possibly matching TRBD1 (6 bases). Looked up from germline, CDR1 is DFQATT and CDR2 is SNEGSKA (reference sequence). V was pared by 3 bases and J by 5 bases, with 14 bases between. The CDR3 sequence is 14 residues long. The CDR3 DNA is TGCAGTGCTAGTGCAGGGGATAGGTATCAGCCCCAGCATTTT. Translated: CSASAGDRYQPQHF.

There are a few counts of this clonotype. This chain joins TRBV5-1 and TRBJ2-3; 9 nucleotides align to TRBD2. This CDR3 comprises 16 residues. V gave up 0 bases and J gave up 1 base; unmatched junction bases: 3. Germline V gene sequence: CDR1 SGHRS, CDR2 YFSETQ. This chain's CDR3 is CASSLEASGGTDTQYF. CDR3 coding DNA: TGCGCCAGCAGCTTGGAGGCTAGCGGGGGCACAGATACGCAGTATTTT.

The chain employs TRBV4-1 and TRBJ2-6; perhaps TRBD1 as D (6 bases). This CDR3 is 16 amino acids long. CDR1 MGHRA and CDR2 YSYEKL come from the germline V gene. V was cut by 2 bases and J by 1 base, with 9 bases left in between. The CDR3 region has the DNA TGCGCCAGCAGCCAAACCACAGGGTCTGGGGCCAACGTCCTGACTTTC. Its translation: CASSQTTGSGANVLTF.

V is TRBV5-1 and J is TRBJ2-3; 8 nucleotides agree with TRBD2. In germline, CDR1 is SGHRS, CDR2 YFSETQ. The length of the CDR3 is 15 residues. The junction had 9 bases not matched to a gene; V was cut back by 5 bases and J by 4 bases. CDR3 DNA: TGCGCCAGCAGGACACGGGGGGGCAATGCAGATACGCAGTATTTT. Protein: CASRTRGGNADTQYF.

V is TRBV30 and J is TRBJ1-6; D is unclear. Trimming took 3 bases from V and 3 from J, leaving 15 bases between them. Germline-derived CDR1 and CDR2 are GTSNPN and SVGIG (reference sequence). This CDR3 comprises 16 residues. DNA for the CDR3: TGTGCCTGGAGAAGGGAGAGACACGACTATAATTCACCCCTCCACTTT. This codes for CAWRRERHDYNSPLHF.

This chain uses TRBV15 with TRBJ2-3; D might be TRBD1 or TRBD2, each matching 5 bases. V was shortened by 1 base and J by 0 bases, with 11 bases between the two germline ends. The CDR3 loop spans 16 amino acids. Germline CDR1 reads LNHNV; CDR2 reads YYDKDF (reference sequence). The CDR3 is CATSRVEGYSTDTQYF. Here the CDR3 DNA reads TGTGCCACCAGCAGAGTTGAGGGGTATAGCACAGATACGCAGTATTTT.